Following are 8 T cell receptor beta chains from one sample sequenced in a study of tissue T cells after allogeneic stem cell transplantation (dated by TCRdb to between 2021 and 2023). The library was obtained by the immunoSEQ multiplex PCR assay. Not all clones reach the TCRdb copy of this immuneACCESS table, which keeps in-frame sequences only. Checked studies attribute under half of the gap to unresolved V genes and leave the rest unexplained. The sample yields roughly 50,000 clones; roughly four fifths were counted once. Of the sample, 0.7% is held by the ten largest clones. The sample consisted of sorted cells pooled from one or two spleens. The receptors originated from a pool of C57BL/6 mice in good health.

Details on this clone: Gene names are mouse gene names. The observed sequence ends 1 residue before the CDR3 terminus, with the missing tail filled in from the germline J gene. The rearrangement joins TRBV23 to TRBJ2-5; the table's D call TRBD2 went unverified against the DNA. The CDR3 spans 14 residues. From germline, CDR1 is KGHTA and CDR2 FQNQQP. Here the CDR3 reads CSSSRDWGRDTQYF. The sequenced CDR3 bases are TGCTCCAGCAGTCGGGACTGGGGGAGAGACACCCAGTAC.

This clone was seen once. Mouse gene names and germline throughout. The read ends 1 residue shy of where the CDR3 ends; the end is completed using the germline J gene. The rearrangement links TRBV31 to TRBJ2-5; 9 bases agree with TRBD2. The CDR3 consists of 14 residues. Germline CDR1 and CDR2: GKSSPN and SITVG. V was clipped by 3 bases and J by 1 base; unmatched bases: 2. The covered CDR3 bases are TGTGCCTGGAGCGGACTGGGGTACCAAGACACCCAGTAC. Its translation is CAWSGLGYQDTQY. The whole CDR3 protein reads CAWSGLGYQDTQYF.

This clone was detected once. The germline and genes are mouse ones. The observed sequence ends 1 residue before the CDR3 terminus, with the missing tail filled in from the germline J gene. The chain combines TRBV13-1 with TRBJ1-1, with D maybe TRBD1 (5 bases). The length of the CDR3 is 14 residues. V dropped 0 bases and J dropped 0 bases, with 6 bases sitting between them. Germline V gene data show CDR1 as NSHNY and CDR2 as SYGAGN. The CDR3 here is CASSDGGQNTEVFF. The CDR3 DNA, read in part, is TGTGCCAGCAGTGATGGGGGACAGAACACAGAAGTCTTC.

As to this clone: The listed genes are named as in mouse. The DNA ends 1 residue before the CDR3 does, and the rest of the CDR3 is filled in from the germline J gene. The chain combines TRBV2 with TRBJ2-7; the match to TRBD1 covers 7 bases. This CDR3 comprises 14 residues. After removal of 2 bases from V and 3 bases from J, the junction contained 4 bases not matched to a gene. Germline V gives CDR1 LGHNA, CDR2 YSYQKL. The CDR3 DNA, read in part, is TGTGCCAGCAGCCAATCCGGGACAGACTATGAACAGTAC. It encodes CASSQSGTDYEQY. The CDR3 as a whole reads CASSQSGTDYEQYF.

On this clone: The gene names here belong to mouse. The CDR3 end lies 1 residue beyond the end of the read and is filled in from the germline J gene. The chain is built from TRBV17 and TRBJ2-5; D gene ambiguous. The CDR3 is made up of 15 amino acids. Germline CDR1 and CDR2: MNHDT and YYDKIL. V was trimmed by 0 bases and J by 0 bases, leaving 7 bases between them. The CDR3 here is CASSRENNNQDTQYF. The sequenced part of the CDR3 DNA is TGTGCTAGCAGTAGAGAGAACAATAACCAAGACACCCAGTAC.

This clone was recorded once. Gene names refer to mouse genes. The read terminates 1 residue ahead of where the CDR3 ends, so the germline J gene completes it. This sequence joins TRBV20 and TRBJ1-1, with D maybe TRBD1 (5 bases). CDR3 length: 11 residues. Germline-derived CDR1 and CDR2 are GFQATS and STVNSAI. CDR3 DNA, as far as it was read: TGTGGGGGGACCCAAAACACAGAAGTCTTC. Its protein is CGGTQNTEVF. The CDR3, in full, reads CGGTQNTEVFF.

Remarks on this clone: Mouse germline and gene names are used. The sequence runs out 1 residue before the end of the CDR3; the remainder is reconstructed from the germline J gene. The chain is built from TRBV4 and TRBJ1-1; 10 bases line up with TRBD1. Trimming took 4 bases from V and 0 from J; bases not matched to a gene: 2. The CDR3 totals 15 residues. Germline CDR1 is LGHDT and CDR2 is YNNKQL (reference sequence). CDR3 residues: CASSLTGGANTEVFF. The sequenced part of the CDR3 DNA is TGTGCCAGCAGCTTGACAGGGGGCGCAAACACAGAAGTCTTC.

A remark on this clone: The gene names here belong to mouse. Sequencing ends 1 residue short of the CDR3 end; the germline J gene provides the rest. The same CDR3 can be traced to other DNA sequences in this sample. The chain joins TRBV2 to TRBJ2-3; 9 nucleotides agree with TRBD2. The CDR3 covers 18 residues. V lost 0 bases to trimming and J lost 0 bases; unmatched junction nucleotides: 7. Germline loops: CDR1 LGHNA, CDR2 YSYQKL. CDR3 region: CASSQDPWGGSSAETLYF. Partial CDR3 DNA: TGTGCCAGCAGCCAAGATCCCTGGGGGGGGTCTAGTGCAGAAACGCTGTAT.